This entry lists 15 T cell receptor beta chains sequenced from one sample in a study of beta chain features in type 1 diabetes. What was sequenced were expressed TCRB transcripts, since all of the isolated RNA had been reverse transcribed. Sequencing was performed with immunoSEQ multiplex PCR; in TCRdb, only in-frame clones are kept and a portion is missing. The sample gives roughly 450,000 clones, roughly 10% of which show up once; around 0.05% is in the top ten. Material: naive CD4+ T cells from blood. Receptors were obtained from a woman aged 18 to 35 in good health.

V gene TRBV18 combines with J gene TRBJ2-3, with D perhaps TRBD1 (5 bases). Germline-derived CDR1 and CDR2 are KGHSH and LQKENI. Between the trimmed V and J ends, which lost 3 bases and 0 bases, there was a span of 10 bases. The CDR3 consists of 15 residues. CDR3 bases: TGTGCCAGCTCACCCAGGCAGGGCAGCACAGATACGCAGTATTTT. It codes for CASSPRQGSTDTQYF.

The chain carries TRBV5-4 and TRBJ2-5, with D uncertain. V was trimmed by 3 bases and J by 4 bases, leaving 10 bases between them. This CDR3 contains 13 residues. Germline V gives CDR1 SGHNT, CDR2 YYREEE (reference sequence). Here the CDR3 DNA reads TGTGCCAGCAGCTCGGGCGCTGGAGAGACCCAGTACTTC. Translating it yields CASSSGAGETQYF. The whole variable domain, filled in from reference TRBV5-4 and TRBJ2-5, reads ETGVTQSPTHLIKTRGQQVTLRCSSQSGHNTVSWYQQALGQGPQFIFQYYREEENGRGNFPPRFSGLQFPNYSSELNVNALELDDSALYLCASSSGAGETQYFGPGTRLLVL.

The chain employs TRBV4-2 and TRBJ2-1; D is possibly TRBD1 (6 bases). Germline CDR1 is LGHNA and CDR2 is YNFKEQ. Trimming pared 1 base from V and 8 bases from J, leaving 21 bases between. This CDR3 spans 17 amino acids. CDR3 sequence: CASSQVTRRDNRDEQFF. CDR3 coding DNA: TGTGCCAGCAGCCAAGTAACTCGAAGGGACAACAGGGATGAGCAGTTCTTC.

The chain combines TRBV15 with TRBJ2-3, with D perhaps TRBD1 (5 bases). The CDR3 is made up of 16 amino acids. Trimming left V 1 base short and J 2 bases short, with 13 bases between. The germline V gene has CDR1 LNHNV and CDR2 YYDKDF (reference sequence). Here the CDR3 reads CATSRAITGYTDTQYF. CDR3 DNA: TGTGCCACCAGCAGAGCCATAACAGGATACACAGATACGCAGTATTTT. Based on the CDR3 plus reference TRBV15 and TRBJ2-3, the full variable domain is DAMVIQNPRYQVTQFGKPVTLSCSQTLNHNVMYWYQQKSSQAPKLLFHYYDKDFNNEADTPDNFQSRRPNTSFCFLDIRSPGLGDTAMYLCATSRAITGYTDTQYFGPGTRLTVL.

This chain connects TRBV15 to TRBJ2-3; D may be TRBD1 (6 bases). V dropped 3 bases and J dropped 1 base, with 8 bases sitting between them. The germline gives CDR1 LNHNV, CDR2 YYDKDF (reference sequence). This CDR3 contains 14 residues. The CDR3 sequence is CATSRGQGTDTQYF. The CDR3, as DNA: TGTGCCACCAGCAGGGGACAAGGCACAGATACGCAGTATTTT. The full variable domain, rest sourced from reference TRBV15 and TRBJ2-3, is DAMVIQNPRYQVTQFGKPVTLSCSQTLNHNVMYWYQQKSSQAPKLLFHYYDKDFNNEADTPDNFQSRRPNTSFCFLDIRSPGLGDTAMYLCATSRGQGTDTQYFGPGTRLTVL.

This clone was counted a few times. This chain links TRBV29-1 with TRBJ1-2; a possible D gene is TRBD1 (5 bases). V shed 0 bases and J shed 3 bases, with 8 bases lying between them. Per germline, CDR1 SQVTM and CDR2 ANQGSEA. The CDR3 loop spans 13 amino acids. CDR3 nucleotides: TGCAGCGTTGAAGAGGGGGGTTACTATGGCTACACCTTC. Residues: CSVEEGGYYGYTF.

CDR3 DNA sequence: TGTGCCAGCAGTGAACAGGGGGCCTTCACCGGGGAGCTGTTTTTT. Protein: CASSEQGAFTGELFF. This chain uses TRBV2 with TRBJ2-2, with TRBD1 identical over 8 bases. The CDR3 contains 15 residues. Germline V gives CDR1 SNHLY, CDR2 FYNNEI. The J segment lost 4 bases and the V segment lost 2 bases, leaving 3 bases of the junction unmatched.

This chain uses TRBV7-2 with TRBJ2-7; D call uncertain. Trimming removed 3 bases from V and 0 bases from J, with 12 bases in between. Germline V gene sequence: CDR1 SGHTA, CDR2 FQGNSA. This CDR3 spans 15 amino acids. The CDR3 protein is CASSLRLESSYEQYF. The CDR3 bases are TGTGCCAGCAGCTTGAGGCTAGAGAGCTCCTACGAGCAGTACTTC.

This clone showed up just a few times. This chain connects TRBV28 to TRBJ1-1; 8 bases agree with TRBD1. With 7 bases clipped from V and 3 bases from J, the junction kept 7 bases outside the gene matches. The CDR3 has 14 residues. The germline V gene has CDR1 MDHEN and CDR2 SYDVKM. This CDR3 is CASTLTGAYTEAFF. The CDR3 DNA reads as TGTGCCAGCACGCTGACAGGGGCCTACACTGAAGCTTTCTTT.

This chain connects TRBV27 to TRBJ1-5; D might be TRBD1 (6 bases). The germline V gene encodes CDR1 MNHEY and CDR2 SMNVEV (reference sequence). V dropped 8 bases and J dropped 5 bases, with 25 bases sitting between them. This CDR3 comprises 17 residues. The CDR3 sequence: CASDPAFGGAAHQPQHF. CDR3 nucleotides: TGTGCCAGCGACCCCGCATTTGGGGGCGCGGCACATCAGCCCCAGCATTTT.

V gene TRBV9 combines with J gene TRBJ2-1, with TRBD2 identical over 8 bases. The CDR3 sequence is 13 residues long. Germline V gives CDR1 SGDLS, CDR2 YYNGEE. J was trimmed by 6 bases and V by 3 bases; bases with no gene match: 2. The CDR3 DNA is TGTGCCAGCAGCGCCGGGACTAGCAATGAGCAGTTCTTC. It yields the protein CASSAGTSNEQFF. The full variable domain, in which reference TRBV9 and TRBJ2-1 provide the parts outside the CDR3, is DSGVTQTPKHLITATGQRVTLRCSPRSGDLSVYWYQQSLDQGLQFLIQYYNGEERAKGNILERFSAQQFPDLHSELNLSSLELGDSALYFCASSAGTSNEQFFGPGTRLTVL.

The rearrangement links TRBV27 to TRBJ1-5, with 8 nucleotides matching TRBD1. This CDR3 is built from 17 residues. In germline, CDR1 is MNHEY, CDR2 SMNVEV (reference sequence). V dropped 2 bases and J dropped 1; count of bases not matched to a gene: 7. The DNA of the CDR3 is TGTGCCAGCAGTTTAGGGCAGGGGGCTGTAAGCAATCAGCCCCAGCATTTT. Translating it yields CASSLGQGAVSNQPQHF.

To note about this clone: An end of the junction differs from the germline gene, which may be a read error. J is TRBJ2-5 and V is TRBV7-7; TRBD2 matches 8 bases. Germline V lookup: CDR1 SSHAT, CDR2 FNYEAQ (reference sequence). This CDR3 is 13 amino acids long. CDR3 amino acids: CASSLGLAETQYF. DNA for the CDR3: TGTGCTAGCAGCTTAGGACTAGCAGAGACCCAGTACTTC.

The chain employs TRBV30 and TRBJ2-3; TRBD2 agrees at 7 bases. J lost 4 bases, V lost 8 bases, and 12 bases had no gene match. Germline assignment: CDR1 GTSNPN and CDR2 SVGIG (reference sequence). The CDR3 is made up of 14 amino acids. The CDR3 DNA is TGTGCCCATCAACGGGCGGGGGAGGCAGATACGCAGTATTTT. This codes for CAHQRAGEADTQYF.

V and J are TRBV30 and TRBJ2-6; D remains ambiguous. Trimming left V 0 bases short and J 5 bases short, with 5 bases between. This CDR3 region has 13 residues. The germline gives CDR1 GTSNPN, CDR2 SVGIG (reference sequence). The DNA of the CDR3 is TGTGCCTGGAGTGTTGTATGGGCCAACGTCCTGACTTTC. Translating gives CAWSVVWANVLTF.